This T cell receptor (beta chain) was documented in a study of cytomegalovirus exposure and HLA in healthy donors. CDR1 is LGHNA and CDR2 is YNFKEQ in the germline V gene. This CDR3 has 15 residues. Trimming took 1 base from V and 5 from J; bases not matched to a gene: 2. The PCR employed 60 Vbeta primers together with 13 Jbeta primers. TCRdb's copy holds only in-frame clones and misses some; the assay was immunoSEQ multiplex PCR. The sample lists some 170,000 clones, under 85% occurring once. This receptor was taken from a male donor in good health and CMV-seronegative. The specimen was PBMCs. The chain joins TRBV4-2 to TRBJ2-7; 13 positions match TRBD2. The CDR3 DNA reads TGTGCCAGCAGCCAAGGACTAGCGGGAGGAAACGAGCAGTACTTC. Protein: CASSQGLAGGNEQYF.